This T cell receptor beta chain originates from a study of T cell repertoires in cytomegalovirus infection. Study-wide points: Dominant in the ex vivo response were TCR beta clonotypes restricted by HLA-C and specific for CMV. Summed frequency of public TCR beta families distinguished CMV carriers with the relevant HLA.

There are 13 residues in the CDR3. Germline CDR1 reads MGHRA; CDR2 reads YSYEKL. In regard to this clonotype: The antigen remains undetermined. Sequence at one end of the junction differs from germline and may be a read error.

From the reads, TCRdb called clonotypes with MiXCR, one entry per CDR3 protein. The sample includes around 900,000 distinct CDR3 sequences, 30% to 40% of them seen just once. The source material was cultured CD8+ T cells from PBMCs, sampled from culture after CMV antigen stimulation. The chain couples TRBV4-1 to TRBJ2-2; 7 bases match TRBD1. The origin of this receptor is a human donor in good health (CMV status not recorded). Some clones in this sample may be carry-over from other donors' samples. This CDR3 reads CVSGRGWTGELFF. The DNA of the CDR3 is TGTGTCAGCGGCAGGGGGTGGACCGGGGAGCTGTTTTTT.